These T cell receptor beta chains were read from a single sample in a study of shared clonotypes between healthy human individuals. The table came from immunoSEQ multiplex PCR; TCRdb's copy has only in-frame clones and leaves some out. The sample lists some 2.1 million clones, around 96% occurring once. The material sequenced was naive CD8+ T cells sorted from blood. The receptors here all came from a man in his late teens or twenties in good health. The CDR3 runs from the conserved cysteine through the conserved F or W. A D gene is named only where the DNA matches it firmly. Size is omitted from some rows. Given values are once, few, many or a class for expanded clones.

V gene,clone size,D gene,J gene,CDR3 DNA,CDR3 protein
TRBV11-2,-,-,TRBJ2-3,TGTGCCAGCAGCTTAGGGGGACGGGCGACTGATACGCAGTATTTT,CASSLGGRATDTQYF
TRBV13,-,TRBD2,TRBJ2-3,TGTGCCAGCAGCCCCCGACTAGCGGGAGTGTTAGATACGCAGTATTTT,CASSPRLAGVLDTQYF
TRBV5-1,-,-,TRBJ1-1,TGCGCCAGCAGCTTGGGAGGGAGCACTGAAGCTTTCTTT,CASSLGGSTEAFF
TRBV19,-,-,TRBJ1-1,TGTGCCAGTAGTATTTGGGGTGACACTGAAGCTTTCTTT,CASSIWGDTEAFF
TRBV18,-,TRBD1,TRBJ2-2,TGTGCCAGCCGACAGGGATTGAACACCGGGGAGCTGTTTTTT,CASRQGLNTGELFF
TRBV9,-,-,TRBJ2-1,TGTGCCAGCAGCAAAACAGGGAAGGCCGAGAATGAGCAGTTCTTC,CASSKTGKAENEQFF
TRBV19,once,-,TRBJ2-7,TGTGCCAGTAGTGCACAGGGAGACGGGGGCTACGAGCAGTACTTC,CASSAQGDGGYEQYF
TRBV30,few,-,TRBJ1-1,TGTGCCTGGAGTTCCATGGGGAACACTGAAGCTTTCTTT,CAWSSMGNTEAFF
TRBV19,-,TRBD1,TRBJ2-3,TGTGCCAGTAGTGAGGGGGCCTGGACGCAGTATTTT,CASSEGAWTQYF
TRBV30,-,-,TRBJ1-4,TGTGCCTTCACCTTCGAGGGGAGAACTAATGAAAAACTGTTTTTT,CAFTFEGRTNEKLFF
TRBV14,once,-,TRBJ2-7,TGTGCCAGCAGCCAAGATTGGAGGGGGCTAGGGAACGAGCAGTACTTC,CASSQDWRGLGNEQYF
TRBV7-9,-,-,TRBJ1-2,TGTGCCAGCAGCTTAGAGGGAATCTATGGCTACACCTTC,CASSLEGIYGYTF
TRBV5-6,-,TRBD2,TRBJ2-1,TGTGCCAGCAGCGCCGGGACTAGCGGCAATGAGCAGTTCTTC,CASSAGTSGNEQFF
TRBV25-1,-,-,TRBJ1-6,TGTGCCAGCAGTGATGACGGCGGGGGATATAATTCACCCCTCCACTTT,CASSDDGGGYNSPLHF
TRBV29-1,-,-,TRBJ2-7,TGCAGCGTTGAAGATCTCGGGGTCGAGCAGTACTTC,CSVEDLGVEQYF
TRBV6-9,-,TRBD1,TRBJ1-5,TGTGCCAGCAGCTCAAGGACAGGGATTACAGTGGAGCCCCAGCATTTT,CASSSRTGITVEPQHF
TRBV2,-,TRBD2,TRBJ2-2,TGTGCCAGCAGTGAACAAAGGCTAGCGGAGAACACCGGGGAGCTGTTTTTT,CASSEQRLAENTGELFF
TRBV27,-,TRBD1,TRBJ1-1,TGTGCCAGCAGTGACAGGGAGGGACACAATGAAGCTTTCTTT,CASSDREGHNEAFF
TRBV5-6,-,TRBD1,TRBJ2-1,TGTGCCAGCAGCTGGGGGACAGGGGTTATTGTTGAGCAGTTCTTC,CASSWGTGVIVEQFF
TRBV4-1,once,-,TRBJ2-2,TGCGCCAGCAGCCAAATAGTCACCGGGGAGCTGTTTTTT,CASSQIVTGELFF
TRBV25-1,-,-,TRBJ1-6,TGTGCCAGGAAGACCGGGACCGCTCGCTGCTCCTATAATTCACCCCTCCACTTT,CARKTGTARCSYNSPLHF
TRBV28,-,TRBD1,TRBJ1-4,TGTGCCAGCACCTACAGGGGGGGAGAAAAACTGTTTTTT,CASTYRGGEKLFF
TRBV7-9,-,TRBD1,TRBJ1-2,TGTGCCAGCAGCCCCCGACAGGGGGCAGGCTATGGCTACACCTTC,CASSPRQGAGYGYTF